This TCR beta chain comes out of a study of CD8 T cells in Susac syndrome. The CDR3 contains 13 residues. V lost 4 bases to trimming and J lost 6 bases, with 11 bases between them. Germline CDR1 and CDR2: SGHTA and FQGNSA. The RNA, roughly 0.45 to 1 ug, was put through reverse transcription using random hexamers. TCRdb re-analysed the immunoSEQ multiplex PCR reads in MiXCR, keeping a single row per CDR3 protein. In the table there are 400,000 or so distinct CDR3 sequences, approximately 85% of which are singletons. The chain combines TRBV7-2 with TRBJ2-3; D is uncertain. This sequence was found in a human donor with multiple sclerosis. The sequenced material came from CD8+ T cells from PBMCs. In nucleotides, the CDR3 is TGTGCCAGCAGCTCCTGGACGGCTGATACGCAGTATTTT. Encoded protein: CASSSWTADTQYF. The entire variable domain, with the rest obtained from reference TRBV7-2 and TRBJ2-3, is as follows: GAGVSQSPSNKVTEKGKDVELRCDPISGHTALYWYRQSLGQGLEFLIYFQGNSAPDKSGLPSDRFSAERTGGSVSTLTIQRTQQEDSAVYLCASSSWTADTQYFGPGTRLTVL.